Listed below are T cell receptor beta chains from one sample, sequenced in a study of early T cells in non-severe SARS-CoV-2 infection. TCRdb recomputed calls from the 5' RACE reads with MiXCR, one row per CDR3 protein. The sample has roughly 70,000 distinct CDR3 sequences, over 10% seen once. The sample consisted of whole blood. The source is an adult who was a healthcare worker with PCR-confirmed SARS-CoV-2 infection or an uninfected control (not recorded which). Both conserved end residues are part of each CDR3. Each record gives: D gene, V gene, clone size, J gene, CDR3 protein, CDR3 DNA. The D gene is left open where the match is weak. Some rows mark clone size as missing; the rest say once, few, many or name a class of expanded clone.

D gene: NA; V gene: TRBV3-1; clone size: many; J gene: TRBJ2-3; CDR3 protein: CASSQGLDQTTQYF; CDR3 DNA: TGTGCCAGCAGCCAAGGCCTGGACCAAACGACGCAGTATTTT
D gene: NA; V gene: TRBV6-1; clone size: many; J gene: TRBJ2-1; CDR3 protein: CASSVVGEQFF; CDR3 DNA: TGTGCCAGCAGTGTTGTTGGGGAGCAGTTCTTC
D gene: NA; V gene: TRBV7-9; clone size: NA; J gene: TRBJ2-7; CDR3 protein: CASSSAGGAGEQYF; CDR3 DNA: TGTGCCAGCAGCTCGGCCGGGGGCGCGGGCGAGCAGTACTTC
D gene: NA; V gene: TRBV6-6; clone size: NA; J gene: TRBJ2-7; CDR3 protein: CASRFGGEQYF; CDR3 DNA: TGTGCCAGCAGGTTTGGAGGCGAGCAGTACTTC
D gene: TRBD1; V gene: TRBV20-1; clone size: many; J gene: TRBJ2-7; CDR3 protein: CSATQGVEQYF; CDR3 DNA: TGCAGTGCAACACAGGGGGTCGAGCAGTACTTC
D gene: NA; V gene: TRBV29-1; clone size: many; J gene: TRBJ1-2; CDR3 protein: CSASGQGSGYTF; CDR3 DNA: TGCAGTGCCTCAGGGCAGGGGAGTGGCTACACCTTC
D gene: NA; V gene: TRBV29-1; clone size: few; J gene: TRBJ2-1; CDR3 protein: CSAPQLVGHEQFF; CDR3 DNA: TGCAGCGCCCCCCAACTAGTGGGGCATGAGCAGTTCTTC
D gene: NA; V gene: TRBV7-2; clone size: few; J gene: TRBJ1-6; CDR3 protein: CASSLLEGNSPLHF; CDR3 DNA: TGTGCCAGCAGCTTACTAGAGGGGAATTCACCCCTCCACTTT
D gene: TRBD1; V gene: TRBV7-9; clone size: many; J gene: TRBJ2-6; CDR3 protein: CASSLGTGGISGANVLTF; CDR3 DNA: TGTGCCAGCAGCTTAGGGACAGGGGGAATCTCTGGGGCCAACGTCCTGACTTTC
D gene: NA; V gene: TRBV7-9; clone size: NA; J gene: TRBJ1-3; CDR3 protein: CASSSYIDLAGNTIYF; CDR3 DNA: TGTGCCAGCAGCTCCTATATAGACCTGGCTGGAAACACCATATATTTT
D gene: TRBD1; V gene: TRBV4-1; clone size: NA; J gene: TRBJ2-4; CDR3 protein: CASSQETGGNSIQYF; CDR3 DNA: TGCGCCAGCAGCCAAGAGACAGGGGGGAATTCCATTCAGTACTTC
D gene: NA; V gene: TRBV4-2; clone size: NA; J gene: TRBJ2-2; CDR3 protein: CASSQPLAPLNTGELFF; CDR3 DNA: TGTGCCAGCAGCCAACCGCTAGCGCCCCTCAACACCGGGGAGCTGTTTTTT
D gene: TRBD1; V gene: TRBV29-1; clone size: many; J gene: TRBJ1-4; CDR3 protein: CSVVGTGGTNEKLFF; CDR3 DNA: TGCAGCGTCGTCGGGACAGGGGGAACTAATGAAAAACTGTTTTTT
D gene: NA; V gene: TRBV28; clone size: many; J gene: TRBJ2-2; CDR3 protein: CASRRSGAGELFF; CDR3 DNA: TGTGCCAGCAGAAGATCAGGGGCCGGGGAGCTGTTTTTT
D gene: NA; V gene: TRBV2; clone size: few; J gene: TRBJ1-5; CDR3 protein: CASSDGPPAQHF; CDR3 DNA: TGTGCCAGCAGCGACGGACCCCCAGCCCAGCATTTT
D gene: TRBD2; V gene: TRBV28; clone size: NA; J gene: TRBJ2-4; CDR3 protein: CASNTSGRAKNIQYF; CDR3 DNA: TGTGCCAGCAATACTAGCGGGAGAGCCAAAAACATTCAGTACTTC
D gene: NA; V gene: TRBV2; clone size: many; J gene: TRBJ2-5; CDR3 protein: CASSESGTQVTQYF; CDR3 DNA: TGTGCCAGCAGTGAATCAGGGACCCAGGTGACCCAGTACTTC
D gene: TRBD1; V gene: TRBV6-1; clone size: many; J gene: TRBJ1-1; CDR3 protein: CASSPNRGTEAFF; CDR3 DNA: TGTGCCAGCAGTCCAAACAGGGGCACTGAAGCTTTCTTT
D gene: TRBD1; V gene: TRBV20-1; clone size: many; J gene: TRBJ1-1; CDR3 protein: CSARVEGANTEAFF; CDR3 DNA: TGCAGTGCTAGAGTCGAGGGGGCGAACACTGAAGCTTTCTTT
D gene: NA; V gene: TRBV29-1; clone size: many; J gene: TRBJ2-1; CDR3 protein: CSVEPVGPGRKWNEQFF; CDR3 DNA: TGCAGCGTTGAACCAGTTGGTCCGGGACGAAAATGGAATGAGCAGTTCTTC
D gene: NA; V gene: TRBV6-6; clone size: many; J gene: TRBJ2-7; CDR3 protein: CASSSGPYEQYF; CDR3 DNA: TGTGCCAGCAGCTCGGGACCCTACGAGCAGTACTTC
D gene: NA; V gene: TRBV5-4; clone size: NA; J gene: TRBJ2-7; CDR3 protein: CASSPGLAYEQYF; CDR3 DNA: TGTGCCAGCAGTCCGGGACTTGCCTACGAGCAGTACTTC
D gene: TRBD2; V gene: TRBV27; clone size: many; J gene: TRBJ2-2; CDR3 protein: CASSLTSGGAGELFF; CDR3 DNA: TGTGCCAGCAGTCTCACTAGCGGGGGGGCCGGGGAGCTGTTTTTT
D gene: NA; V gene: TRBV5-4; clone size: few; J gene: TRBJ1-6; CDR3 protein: CASRAQGNSPLHF; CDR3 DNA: TGTGCCAGCAGGGCCCAGGGCAATTCACCCCTCCACTTT
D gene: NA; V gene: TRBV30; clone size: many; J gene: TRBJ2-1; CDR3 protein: CAWIPQVKDEQFF; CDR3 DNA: TGTGCCTGGATCCCTCAGGTAAAGGATGAGCAGTTCTTC
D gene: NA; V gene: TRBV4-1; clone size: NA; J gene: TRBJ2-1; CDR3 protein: CASSLWGRGEGEQFF; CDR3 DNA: TGCGCCAGCAGCCTCTGGGGACGCGGTGAGGGTGAGCAGTTCTTC
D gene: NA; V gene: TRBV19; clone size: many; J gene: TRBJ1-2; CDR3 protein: CASSFRGAGYTF; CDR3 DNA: TGTGCCAGTAGTTTCAGGGGAGCTGGCTACACCTTC
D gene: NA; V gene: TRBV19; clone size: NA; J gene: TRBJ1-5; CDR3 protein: CASSLLAKPQHF; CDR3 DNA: TGTGCCAGTTCCCTCTTAGCGAAGCCCCAGCATTTT
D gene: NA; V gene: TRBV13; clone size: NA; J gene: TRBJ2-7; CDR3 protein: CASTLRQSYEQYF; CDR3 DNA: TGTGCCAGCACACTCAGGCAATCCTACGAGCAGTACTTC
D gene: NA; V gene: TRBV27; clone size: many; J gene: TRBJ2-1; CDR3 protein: CASRKGGVNNEQFF; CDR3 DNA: TGTGCCAGCCGGAAGGGGGGTGTCAACAATGAGCAGTTCTTC
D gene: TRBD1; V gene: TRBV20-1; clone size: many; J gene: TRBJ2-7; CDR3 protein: CSARDPGRGSTYEQYF; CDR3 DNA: TGCAGTGCTAGAGATCCCGGCAGGGGGTCAACCTACGAGCAGTACTTC
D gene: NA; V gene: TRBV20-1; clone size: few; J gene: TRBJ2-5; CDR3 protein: CSAERSQETQYF; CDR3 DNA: TGCAGTGCAGAGCGGTCCCAAGAGACCCAGTACTTC
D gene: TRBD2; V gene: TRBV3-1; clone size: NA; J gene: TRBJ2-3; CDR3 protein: CASSPSGSTDTQYF; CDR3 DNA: TGTGCCAGCAGTCCTAGCGGGAGCACAGATACGCAGTATTTT
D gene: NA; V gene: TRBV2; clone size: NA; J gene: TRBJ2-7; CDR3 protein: CASSWAGYEQYF; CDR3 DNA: TGTGCCAGCAGTTGGGCTGGGTACGAGCAGTACTTC
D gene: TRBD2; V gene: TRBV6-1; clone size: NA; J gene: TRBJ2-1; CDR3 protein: CASSEGLRGTSGRVGEQFF; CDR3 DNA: TGTGCCAGCAGTGAAGGCCTCCGGGGGACTAGCGGGAGAGTAGGCGAGCAGTTCTTC
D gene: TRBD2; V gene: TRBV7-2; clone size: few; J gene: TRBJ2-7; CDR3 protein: CASSSSREETYEQYF; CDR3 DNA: TGTGCCAGCAGCTCGTCTCGGGAGGAGACCTACGAGCAGTACTTC
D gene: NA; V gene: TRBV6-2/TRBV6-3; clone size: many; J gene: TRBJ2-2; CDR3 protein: CASSGSSDTGELFF; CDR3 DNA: TGTGCCAGCAGCGGGAGCAGCGACACCGGGGAGCTGTTTTTT